This T cell receptor beta chain was observed in a study of OX40 agonist ivuxolimab in advanced cancers. Whole-study results and caveats: At 0.1 to 3.0 mg/kg, CD4+ and CD8+ blood T cells expanded clonally by week 6.

Germline V lookup: CDR1 SGHRS, CDR2 YFSETQ. The CDR3 extends over 18 amino acids. With V trimmed by 4 bases and J by 5 bases, 14 bases remained unmatched. As concerns this clone: What it recognizes is unknown.

Profiled with immunoSEQ multiplex PCR; TCRdb holds only in-frame clones, not every one. The repertoire consists of roughly 13,000 clones, with 70% to 85% occurring once and the leading ten covering less than 35%. This chain connects TRBV5-1 to TRBJ2-3; the match to TRBD2 covers 12 bases. The sequence was obtained from an adult with an advanced solid tumor such as melanoma, head and neck, liver or kidney cancer. The specimen was CD4+ or CD8+ T cells sorted from blood, collected in a trial of the OX40 agonist ivuxolimab. CDR3 nucleotides: TGCGCCAGCAGCCCCGGCGGGCTAGCGGGAGGGCCTAAAGATACGCAGTATTTT. Protein: CASSPGGLAGGPKDTQYF.